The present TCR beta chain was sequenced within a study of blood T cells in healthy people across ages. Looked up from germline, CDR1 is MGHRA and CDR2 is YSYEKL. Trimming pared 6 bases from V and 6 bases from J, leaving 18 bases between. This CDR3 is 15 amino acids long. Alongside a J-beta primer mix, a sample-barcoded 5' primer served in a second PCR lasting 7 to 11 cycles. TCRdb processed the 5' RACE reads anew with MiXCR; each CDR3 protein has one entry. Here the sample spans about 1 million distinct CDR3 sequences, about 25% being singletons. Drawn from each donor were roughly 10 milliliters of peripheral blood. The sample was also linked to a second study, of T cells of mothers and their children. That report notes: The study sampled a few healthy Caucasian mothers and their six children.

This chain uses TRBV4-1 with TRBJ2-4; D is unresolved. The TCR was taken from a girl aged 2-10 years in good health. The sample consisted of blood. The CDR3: CASSQITNGRNIQYF. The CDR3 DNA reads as TGCGCCAGCAGTCAAATAACGAATGGTAGAAACATTCAGTACTTC.